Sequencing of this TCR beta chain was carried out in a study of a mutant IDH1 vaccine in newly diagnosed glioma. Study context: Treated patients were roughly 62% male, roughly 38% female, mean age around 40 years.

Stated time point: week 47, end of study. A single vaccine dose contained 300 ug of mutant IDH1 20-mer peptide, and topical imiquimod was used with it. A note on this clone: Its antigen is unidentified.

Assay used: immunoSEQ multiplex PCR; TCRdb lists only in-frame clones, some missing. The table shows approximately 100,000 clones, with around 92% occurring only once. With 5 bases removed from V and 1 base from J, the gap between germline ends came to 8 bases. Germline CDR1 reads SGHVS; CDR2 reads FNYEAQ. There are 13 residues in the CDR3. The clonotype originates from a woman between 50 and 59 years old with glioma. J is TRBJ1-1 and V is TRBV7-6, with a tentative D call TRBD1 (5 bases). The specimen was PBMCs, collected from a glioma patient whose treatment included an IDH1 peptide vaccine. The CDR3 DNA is TGTGCCAGCAGCCGGGACGGGAACACTGAAGCTTTCTTT. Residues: CASSRDGNTEAFF. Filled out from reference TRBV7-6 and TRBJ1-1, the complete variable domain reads GAGVSQSPRYKVTKRGQDVALRCDPISGHVSLYWYRQALGQGPEFLTYFNYEAQQDKSGLPNDRFSAERPEGSISTLTIQRTEQRDSAMYRCASSRDGNTEAFFGQGTRLTVV.